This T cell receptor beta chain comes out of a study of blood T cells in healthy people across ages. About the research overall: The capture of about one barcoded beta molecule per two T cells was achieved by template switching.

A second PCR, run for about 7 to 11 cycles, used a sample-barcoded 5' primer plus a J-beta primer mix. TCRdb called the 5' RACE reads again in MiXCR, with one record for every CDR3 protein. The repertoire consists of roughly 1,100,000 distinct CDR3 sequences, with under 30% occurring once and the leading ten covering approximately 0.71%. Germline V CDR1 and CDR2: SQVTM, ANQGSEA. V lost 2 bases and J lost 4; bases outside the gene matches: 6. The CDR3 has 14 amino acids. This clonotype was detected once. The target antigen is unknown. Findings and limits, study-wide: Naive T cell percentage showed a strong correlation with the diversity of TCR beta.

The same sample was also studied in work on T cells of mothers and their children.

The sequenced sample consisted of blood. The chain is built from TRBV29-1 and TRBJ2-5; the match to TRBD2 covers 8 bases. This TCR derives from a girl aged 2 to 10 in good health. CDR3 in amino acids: CSVERAGGGETQYF. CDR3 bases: TGCAGCGTTGAAAGGGCGGGGGGCGGAGAGACCCAGTACTTC.